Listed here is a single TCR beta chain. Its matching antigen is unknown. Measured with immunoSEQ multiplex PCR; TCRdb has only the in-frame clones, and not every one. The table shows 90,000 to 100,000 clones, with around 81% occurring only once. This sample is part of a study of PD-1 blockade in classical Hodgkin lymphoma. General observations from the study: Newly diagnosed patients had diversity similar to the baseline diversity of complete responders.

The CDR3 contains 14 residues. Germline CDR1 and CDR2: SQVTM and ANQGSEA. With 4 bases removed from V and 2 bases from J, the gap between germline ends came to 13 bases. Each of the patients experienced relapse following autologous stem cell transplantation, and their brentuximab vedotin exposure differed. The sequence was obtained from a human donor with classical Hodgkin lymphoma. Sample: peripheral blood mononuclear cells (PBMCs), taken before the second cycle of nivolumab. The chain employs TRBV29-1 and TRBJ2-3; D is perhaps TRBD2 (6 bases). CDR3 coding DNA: TGCAGCGTTGGTAACGGGAGTCCCACAGATACGCAGTATTTT. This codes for CSVGNGSPTDTQYF.